Listed here are 10 T cell receptor beta chains from one sample, sequenced in a study of shared clonotypes between healthy human individuals. It was CD45RO-negative cells, positively selected for CCR7, that made up naive CD8 cells, with terminally differentiated effector memory CD45RA+ cells excluded. Assay used: immunoSEQ multiplex PCR; TCRdb lists only in-frame clones, some missing. The repertoire consists of about 680,000 clones, with around 90% occurring once and the leading ten covering about a quarter. Source material: naive CD8+ T cells sorted from blood. Receptor source: a man aged 25 to 40 in good health.

The chain's CDR3 is CASSPSGTGRYTGELFF. The CDR3 nucleotides read TGTGCCAGCAGCCCCTCCGGGACAGGGCGATACACCGGGGAGCTGTTTTTT. The chain carries TRBV7-9 and TRBJ2-2; TRBD1 matches at 9 bases. Germline V gives CDR1 SEHNR, CDR2 FQNEAQ (reference sequence). V gave up 5 bases and J gave up 3 bases; unmatched junction bases: 10. The CDR3 is made up of 17 amino acids.

Points on this clone: Additional DNA sequences in this sample encode the identical CDR3. Here the CDR3 reads CASSSSGTGYGYTF. The CDR3, as DNA: TGTGCCAGCAGTTCCTCCGGGACAGGATATGGCTACACCTTC. The chain carries TRBV7-9 and TRBJ1-2, with 8 positions matching TRBD1. V lost 6 bases, J lost 5 bases, and 8 bases stayed unmatched. The germline V gene encodes CDR1 SEHNR and CDR2 FQNEAQ (reference sequence). The length of the CDR3 is 14 residues.

The chain combines TRBV10-2 with TRBJ2-2; possibly TRBD2 for D (6 bases). V was cut by 8 bases and J by 6 bases, with 16 bases left in between. This CDR3 is built from 14 residues. Germline lookup yields CDR1 WSHSY and CDR2 SAAADI. Here the CDR3 DNA reads TGCGCCAGCCTCCACGTGGGGGGAGCCGGGGAGCTGTTTTTT. It is translated as CASLHVGGAGELFF.

The V call is TRBV6-1, the J call TRBJ2-2; the D gene is possibly TRBD1 (5 bases). V lost 0 bases, J lost 4 bases, and 9 bases lay in between. Germline CDR1 is MNHNS and CDR2 is SASEGT. The CDR3 covers 15 residues. The DNA of the CDR3 is TGTGCCAGCAGTGAAGCTTGGACATCCACCGGGGAGCTGTTTTTT. Translating it yields CASSEAWTSTGELFF.

J is TRBJ1-1 and V is TRBV6-1; D uncertain. The CDR3 runs to 15 residues. Between the trimmed V and J ends, which lost 8 bases and 0 bases, there was a span of 16 bases. The germline gives CDR1 MNHNS, CDR2 SASEGT. CDR3: CASSMNLGLNTEAFF. The CDR3 DNA reads TGTGCCAGCTCCATGAACTTGGGTTTGAACACTGAAGCTTTCTTT.

The genes are TRBV12-5 and TRBJ2-3, with D possibly TRBD1 on 6 matching bases. The V gene's germline CDR1 is LGHNT and CDR2 FRNRAP. The CDR3 runs to 15 residues. Trimming left V 5 bases short and J 0 bases short, with 12 bases between. DNA of the CDR3: TGTGCTAGTGGTCCCGGGACAACCAGCACAGATACGCAGTATTTT. This encodes CASGPGTTSTDTQYF.

V and J are TRBV29-1 and TRBJ2-1; D unresolved. Trimming removed 5 bases from V and 4 bases from J, with 12 bases in between. The CDR3 is made up of 13 amino acids. The germline gives CDR1 SQVTM, CDR2 ANQGSEA. The CDR3 nucleotides read TGCAGCGTTTGGGTCAGCCGATACAATGAGCAGTTCTTC. Its translation is CSVWVSRYNEQFF.

The chain is built from TRBV29-1 and TRBJ2-5; the D gene could be TRBD1 or TRBD2 (5 bases each). Germline V gives CDR1 SQVTM, CDR2 ANQGSEA. V was trimmed by 0 bases and J by 3 bases, leaving 14 bases between them. This CDR3 comprises 15 residues. CDR3 loop: CSVEDPGTEEETQYF. The DNA of the CDR3 is TGCAGCGTTGAAGATCCCGGGACCGAAGAAGAGACCCAGTACTTC.

Comment on this clone: One junction end disagrees with the germline gene, perhaps due to a read error. The CDR3 loop is CATGRPDGSSYNEQFF. The CDR3 DNA reads as TGTGCCACCGGCAGGCCGGACGGGAGCTCCTACAATGAGCAGTTCTTC. This rearrangement joins TRBV15 to TRBJ2-1; D is possibly TRBD2 (6 bases). This CDR3 has 16 amino acids. Germline CDR1 reads LNHNV; CDR2 reads YYDKDF (reference sequence).

Details on this clone: Other DNA sequences from this sample encode an identical CDR3 as well. The chain combines TRBV18 with TRBJ2-2; D is undetermined. The V and J ends lost 2 bases and 8 bases respectively, with 6 bases between them. The V gene's germline CDR1 is KGHSH and CDR2 LQKENI. There are 12 residues in the CDR3. The CDR3 DNA reads TGTGCCAGCTCACCAGGGTCAGGGGAGCTGTTTTTT. Amino acids: CASSPGSGELFF.